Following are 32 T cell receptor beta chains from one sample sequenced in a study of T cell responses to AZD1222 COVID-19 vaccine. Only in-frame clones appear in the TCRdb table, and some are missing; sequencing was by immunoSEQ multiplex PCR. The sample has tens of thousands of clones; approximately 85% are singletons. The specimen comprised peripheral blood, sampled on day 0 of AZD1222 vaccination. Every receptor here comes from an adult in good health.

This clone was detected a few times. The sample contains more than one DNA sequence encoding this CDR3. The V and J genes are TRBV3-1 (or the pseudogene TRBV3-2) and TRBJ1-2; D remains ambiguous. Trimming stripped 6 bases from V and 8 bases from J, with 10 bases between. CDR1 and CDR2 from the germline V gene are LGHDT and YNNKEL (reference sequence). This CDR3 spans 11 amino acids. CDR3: CASSPGRGYTF. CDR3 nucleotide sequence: TGTGCCAGCAGTCCGGGTAGGGGCTACACCTTC.

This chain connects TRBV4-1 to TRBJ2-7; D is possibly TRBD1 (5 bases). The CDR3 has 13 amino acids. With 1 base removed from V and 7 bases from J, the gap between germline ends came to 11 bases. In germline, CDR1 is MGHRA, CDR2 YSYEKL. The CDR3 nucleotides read TGCGCCAGCAGCCAAGTAGAGGCAGGGGAGCAGTACTTC. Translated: CASSQVEAGEQYF.

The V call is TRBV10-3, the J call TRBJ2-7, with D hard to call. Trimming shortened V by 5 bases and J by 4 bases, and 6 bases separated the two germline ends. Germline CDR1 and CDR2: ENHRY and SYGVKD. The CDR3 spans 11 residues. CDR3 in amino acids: CAISNGYEQYF. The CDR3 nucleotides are TGTGCCATCAGTAACGGGTACGAGCAGTACTTC.

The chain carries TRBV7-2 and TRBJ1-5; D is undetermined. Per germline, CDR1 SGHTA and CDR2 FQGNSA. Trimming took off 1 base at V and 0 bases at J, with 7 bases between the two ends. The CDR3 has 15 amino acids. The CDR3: CASSLEGRSNQPQHF. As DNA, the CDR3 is TGTGCCAGCAGCTTAGAGGGTCGTAGCAATCAGCCCCAGCATTTT.

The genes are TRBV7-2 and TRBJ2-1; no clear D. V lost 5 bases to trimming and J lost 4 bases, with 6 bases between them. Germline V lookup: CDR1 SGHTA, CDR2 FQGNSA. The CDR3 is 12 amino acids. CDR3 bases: TGTGCCAGCAGCCCGGTATACAATGAGCAGTTCTTC. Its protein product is CASSPVYNEQFF.

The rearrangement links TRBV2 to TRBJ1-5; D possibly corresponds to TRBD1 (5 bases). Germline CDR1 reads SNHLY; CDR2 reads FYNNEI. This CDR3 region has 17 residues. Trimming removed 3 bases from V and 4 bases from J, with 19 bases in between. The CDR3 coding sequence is TGTGCCAGCAGTGAGTATCGTGTGCGGCAGGGTAATCAGCCCCAGCATTTT. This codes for CASSEYRVRQGNQPQHF.

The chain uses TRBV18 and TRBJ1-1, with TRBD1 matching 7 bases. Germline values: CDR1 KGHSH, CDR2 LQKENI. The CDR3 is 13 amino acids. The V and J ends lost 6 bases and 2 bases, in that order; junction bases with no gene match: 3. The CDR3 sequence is CASSRQGNTEAFF. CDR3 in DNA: TGTGCCAGCTCTCGACAGGGTAACACTGAAGCTTTCTTT.

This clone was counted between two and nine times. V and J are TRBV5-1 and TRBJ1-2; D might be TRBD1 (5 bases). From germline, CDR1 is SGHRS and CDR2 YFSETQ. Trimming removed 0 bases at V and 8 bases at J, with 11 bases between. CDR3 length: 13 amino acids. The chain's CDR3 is CASSLEGVRGYTF. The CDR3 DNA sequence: TGCGCCAGCAGCTTGGAAGGGGTGCGGGGCTACACCTTC.

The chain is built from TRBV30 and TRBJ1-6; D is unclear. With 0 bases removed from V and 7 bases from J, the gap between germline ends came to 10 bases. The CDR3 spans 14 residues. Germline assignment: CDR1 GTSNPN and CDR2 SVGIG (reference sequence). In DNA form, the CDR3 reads TGTGCCTGGAGTGTTAAGCTACCCAATTCACCCCTCCACTTT. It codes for CAWSVKLPNSPLHF.

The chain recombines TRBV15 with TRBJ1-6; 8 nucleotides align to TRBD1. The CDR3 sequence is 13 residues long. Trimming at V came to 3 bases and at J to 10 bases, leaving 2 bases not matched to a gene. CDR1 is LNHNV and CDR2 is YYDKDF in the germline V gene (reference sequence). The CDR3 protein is CATSRDRESPLHF. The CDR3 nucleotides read TGTGCCACCAGCAGGGACAGGGAATCACCCCTCCACTTT.

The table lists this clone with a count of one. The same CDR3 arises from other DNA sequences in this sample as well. CDR3 in amino acids: CASSLEVTTEAFF. In nucleotides, the CDR3 is TGCGCCAGCAGCTTGGAGGTAACCACTGAAGCTTTCTTT. This chain joins TRBV5-1 and TRBJ1-1; D is undetermined. The CDR3 is 13 residues long. V was pared by 0 bases and J by 4 bases, with 7 bases between. From germline, CDR1 is SGHRS and CDR2 YFSETQ.

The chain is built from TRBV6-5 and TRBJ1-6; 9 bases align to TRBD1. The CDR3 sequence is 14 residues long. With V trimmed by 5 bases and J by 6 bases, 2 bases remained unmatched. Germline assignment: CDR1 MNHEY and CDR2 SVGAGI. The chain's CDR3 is CASSRTGANSPLHF. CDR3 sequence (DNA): TGTGCCAGCAGTCGGACAGGGGCTAATTCACCCCTCCACTTT.

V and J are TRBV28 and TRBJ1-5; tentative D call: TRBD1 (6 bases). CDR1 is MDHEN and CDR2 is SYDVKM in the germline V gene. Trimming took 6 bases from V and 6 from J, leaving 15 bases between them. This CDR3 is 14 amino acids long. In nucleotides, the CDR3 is TGTGCCAGCAGCCCAGGAGGGGGTGGTCAGCCCCAGCATTTT. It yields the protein CASSPGGGGQPQHF.

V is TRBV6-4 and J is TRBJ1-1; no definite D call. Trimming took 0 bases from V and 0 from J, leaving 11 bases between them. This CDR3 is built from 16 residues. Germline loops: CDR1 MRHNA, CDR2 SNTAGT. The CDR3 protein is CASSDSPFGVNTEAFF. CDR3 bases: TGTGCCAGCAGTGACTCACCGTTCGGGGTGAACACTGAAGCTTTCTTT.

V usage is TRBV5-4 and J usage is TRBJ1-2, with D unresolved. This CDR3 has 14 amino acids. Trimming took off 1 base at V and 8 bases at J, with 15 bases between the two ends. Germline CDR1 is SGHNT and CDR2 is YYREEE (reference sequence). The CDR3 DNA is TGTGCCAGCAGCTTGAGAGACGTTAAGCGGGGCTACACCTTC. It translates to CASSLRDVKRGYTF.

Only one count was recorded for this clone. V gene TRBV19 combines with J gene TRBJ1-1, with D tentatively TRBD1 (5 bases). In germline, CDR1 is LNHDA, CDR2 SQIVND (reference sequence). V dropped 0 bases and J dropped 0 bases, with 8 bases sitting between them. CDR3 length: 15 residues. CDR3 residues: CASSIDPGMNTEAFF. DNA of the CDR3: TGTGCCAGTAGTATAGATCCAGGGATGAACACTGAAGCTTTCTTT.

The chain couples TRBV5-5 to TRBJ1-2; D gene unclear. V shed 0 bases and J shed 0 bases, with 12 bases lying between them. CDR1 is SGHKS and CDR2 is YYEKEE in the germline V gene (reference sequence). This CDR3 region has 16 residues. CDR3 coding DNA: TGTGCCAGCAGCTTGGGGCTTCAAATAGCTAACTATGGCTACACCTTC. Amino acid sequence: CASSLGLQIANYGYTF.

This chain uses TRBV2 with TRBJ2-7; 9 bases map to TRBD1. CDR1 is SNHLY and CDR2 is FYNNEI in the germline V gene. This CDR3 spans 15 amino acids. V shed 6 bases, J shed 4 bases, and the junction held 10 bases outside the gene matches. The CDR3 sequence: CASRPPGQGFYEQYF. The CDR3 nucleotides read TGTGCCAGCAGGCCTCCGGGACAGGGTTTTTACGAGCAGTACTTC.

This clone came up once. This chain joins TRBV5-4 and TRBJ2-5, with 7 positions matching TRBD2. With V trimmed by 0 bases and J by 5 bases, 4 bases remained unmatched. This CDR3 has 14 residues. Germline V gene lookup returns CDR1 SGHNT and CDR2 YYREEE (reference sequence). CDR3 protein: CASSLAGGWETQYF. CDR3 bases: TGTGCCAGCAGCTTGGCGGGGGGTTGGGAGACCCAGTACTTC.

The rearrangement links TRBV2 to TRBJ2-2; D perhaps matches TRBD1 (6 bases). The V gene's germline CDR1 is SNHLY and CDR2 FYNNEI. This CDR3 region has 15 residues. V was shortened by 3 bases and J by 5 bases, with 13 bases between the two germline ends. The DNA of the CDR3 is TGTGCCAGCAGTGATCTCAGGGGTGGGACCGGGGAGCTGTTTTTT. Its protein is CASSDLRGGTGELFF.

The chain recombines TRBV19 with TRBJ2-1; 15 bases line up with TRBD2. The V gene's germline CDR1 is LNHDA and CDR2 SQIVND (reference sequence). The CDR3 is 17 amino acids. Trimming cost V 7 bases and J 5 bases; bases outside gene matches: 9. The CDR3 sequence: CASTRTSGGAAHNEQFF. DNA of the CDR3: TGTGCCAGTACCCGGACTAGCGGGGGGGCCGCACACAATGAGCAGTTCTTC.

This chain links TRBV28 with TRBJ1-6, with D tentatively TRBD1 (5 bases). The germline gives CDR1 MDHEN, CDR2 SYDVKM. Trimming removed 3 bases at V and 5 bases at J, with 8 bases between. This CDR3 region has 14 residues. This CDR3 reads CASSFWGDNSPLHF. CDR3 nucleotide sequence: TGTGCCAGCAGTTTCTGGGGGGATAATTCACCCCTCCACTTT.

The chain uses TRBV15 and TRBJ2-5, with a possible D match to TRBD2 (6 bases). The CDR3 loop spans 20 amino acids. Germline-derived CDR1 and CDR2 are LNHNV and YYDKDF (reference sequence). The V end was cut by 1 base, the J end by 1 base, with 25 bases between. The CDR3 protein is CATSRGTGPRQGGFQETQYF. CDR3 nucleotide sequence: TGTGCCACCAGCAGAGGAACCGGTCCTCGGCAGGGAGGCTTCCAAGAGACCCAGTACTTC.

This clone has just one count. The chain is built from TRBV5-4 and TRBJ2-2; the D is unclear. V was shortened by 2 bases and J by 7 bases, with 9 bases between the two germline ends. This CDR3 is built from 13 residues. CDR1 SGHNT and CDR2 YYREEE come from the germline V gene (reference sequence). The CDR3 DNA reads TGTGCCAGCAGCTTACCCTGGGGCGGGGAGCTGTTTTTT. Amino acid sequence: CASSLPWGGELFF.

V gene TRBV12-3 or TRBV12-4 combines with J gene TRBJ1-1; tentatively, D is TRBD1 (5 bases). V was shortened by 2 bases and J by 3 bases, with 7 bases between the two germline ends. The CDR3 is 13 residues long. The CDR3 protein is CASSLQGYTEAFF. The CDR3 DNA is TGTGCCAGCAGTTTACAGGGATACACTGAAGCTTTCTTT.

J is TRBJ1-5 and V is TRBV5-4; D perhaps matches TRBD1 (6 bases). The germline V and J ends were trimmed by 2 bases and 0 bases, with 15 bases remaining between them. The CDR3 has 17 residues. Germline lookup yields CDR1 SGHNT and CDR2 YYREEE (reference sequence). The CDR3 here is CASSFTTGTHSNQPQHF. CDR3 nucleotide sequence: TGTGCCAGCAGCTTTACGACCGGGACACATAGCAATCAGCCCCAGCATTTT.

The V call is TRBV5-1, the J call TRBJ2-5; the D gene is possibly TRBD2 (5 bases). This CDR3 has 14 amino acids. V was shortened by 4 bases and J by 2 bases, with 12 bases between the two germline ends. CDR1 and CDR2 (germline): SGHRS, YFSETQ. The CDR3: CASSRGWVQETQYF. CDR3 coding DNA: TGCGCCAGCAGCCGAGGGTGGGTACAAGAGACCCAGTACTTC.

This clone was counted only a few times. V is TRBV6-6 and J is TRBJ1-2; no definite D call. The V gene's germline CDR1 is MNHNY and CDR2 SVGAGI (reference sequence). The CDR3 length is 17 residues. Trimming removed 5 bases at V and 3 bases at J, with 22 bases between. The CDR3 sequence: CASSPGRLQRTDYGYTF. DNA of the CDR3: TGTGCCAGCAGTCCCGGACGCCTTCAAAGGACGGACTATGGCTACACCTTC.

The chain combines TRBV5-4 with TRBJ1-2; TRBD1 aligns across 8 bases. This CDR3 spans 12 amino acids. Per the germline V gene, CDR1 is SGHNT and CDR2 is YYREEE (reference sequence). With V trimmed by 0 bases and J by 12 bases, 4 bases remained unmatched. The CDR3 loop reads CASSLDRGKDTF. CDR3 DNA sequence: TGTGCCAGCAGCTTGGACAGGGGGAAAGACACCTTC.

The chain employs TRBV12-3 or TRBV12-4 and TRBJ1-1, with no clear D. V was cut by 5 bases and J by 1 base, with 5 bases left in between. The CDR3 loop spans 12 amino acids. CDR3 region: CASSNTNTEAFF. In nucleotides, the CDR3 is TGTGCCAGCAGTAATACGAACACTGAAGCTTTCTTT.

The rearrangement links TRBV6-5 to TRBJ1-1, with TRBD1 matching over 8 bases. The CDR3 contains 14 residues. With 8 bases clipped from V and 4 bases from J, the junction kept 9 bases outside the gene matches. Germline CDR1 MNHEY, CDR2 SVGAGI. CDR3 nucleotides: TGTGCCAGCTGGACAGGGTATAAGGGCACTGAAGCTTTCTTT. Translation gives CASWTGYKGTEAFF.

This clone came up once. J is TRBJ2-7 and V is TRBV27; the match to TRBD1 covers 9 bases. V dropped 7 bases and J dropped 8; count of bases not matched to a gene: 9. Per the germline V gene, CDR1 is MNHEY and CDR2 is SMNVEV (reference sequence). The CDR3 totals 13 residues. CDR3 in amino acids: CASTRKTGGKQYF. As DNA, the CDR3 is TGTGCCAGCACCCGAAAGACAGGGGGAAAGCAGTACTTC.